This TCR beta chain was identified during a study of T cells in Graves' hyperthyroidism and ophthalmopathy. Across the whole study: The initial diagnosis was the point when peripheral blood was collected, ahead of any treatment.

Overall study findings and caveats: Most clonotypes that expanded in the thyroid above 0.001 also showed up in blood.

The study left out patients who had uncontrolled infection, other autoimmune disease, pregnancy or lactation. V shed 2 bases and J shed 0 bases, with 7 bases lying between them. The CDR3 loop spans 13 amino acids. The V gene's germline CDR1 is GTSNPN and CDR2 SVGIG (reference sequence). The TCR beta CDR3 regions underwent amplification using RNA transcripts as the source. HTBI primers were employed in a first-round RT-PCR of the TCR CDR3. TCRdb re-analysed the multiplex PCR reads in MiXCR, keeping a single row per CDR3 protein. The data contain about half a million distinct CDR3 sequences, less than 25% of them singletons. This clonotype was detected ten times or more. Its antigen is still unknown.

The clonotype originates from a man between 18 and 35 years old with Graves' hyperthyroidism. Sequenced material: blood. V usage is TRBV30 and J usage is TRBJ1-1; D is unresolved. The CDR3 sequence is CAWSYTLNTEAFF. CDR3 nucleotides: TGTGCCTGGAGTTATACATTGAACACTGAAGCTTTCTTT.